This record covers a single T cell receptor (beta chain). The antigen remains unidentified. Treatment denoted: some 20 received Ad26.COV2.S at low or high dose, single or two shots; five or six received placebo; per-sample allocation not given. It was on day 63 after the first vaccine or placebo injection that samples were taken. Within Boston, the person who donated was an adult of 18-55 years. This record comes from a study of Ad26.COV2.S vaccination and SARS-CoV-2 variants. The study, taken as a whole, reports: Recipients given vaccine exceeded placebo recipients in spike-specific TCR breadth.

CDR1 and CDR2 from the germline V gene are LGHNA and YSLEER. The V and J ends lost 0 bases and 0 bases respectively, with 9 bases between them. CDR3 length: 16 residues. TCRdb's copy holds only in-frame clones and misses some; the assay was immunoSEQ multiplex PCR. The table records around 310,000 clones, approximately 87% of them present only once. This clonotype originated in a person between 18 and 60 years old who received the Ad26.COV2.S COVID-19 vaccine or a placebo. The starting material was peripheral blood, obtained in a trial of Ad26.COV2.S vaccine versus placebo. The V gene is TRBV4-3, the J gene TRBJ1-5; D unresolved. CDR3 in DNA: TGCGCCAGCAGCCAAGATACAGCGATTAGCAATCAGCCCCAGCATTTT. The encoded protein is CASSQDTAISNQPQHF.